The 19 T cell receptor beta chains reported below all come from one sample, sequenced in a study of T cell repertoires in cytomegalovirus infection. MiXCR, applied by TCRdb to the reads, yields one record per CDR3 protein. Of 830,000 or so distinct CDR3 sequences listed, 32% are singletons. Their antigens are not known. The input for sequencing was cultured CD8+ T cells from PBMCs, taken from culture after CMV antigen stimulation. Receptor source: a human donor in good health (CMV status not recorded). Some clones in this sample may be carry-over from other donors' samples.

As for this clonotype: Given a much more abundant clone one base away, this may be a read error. This chain uses TRBV7-9 with TRBJ2-3; possibly TRBD1 or TRBD2 for D (5 bases each). CDR3 length equals 15 residues. V shed 6 bases and J shed 1 base, with 14 bases lying between them. The germline CDR1 and CDR2 sequences are SEHNR and FQNEAQ (reference sequence). CDR3 sequence: CASRPLGDRTDTQYF. The DNA of the CDR3 is TGTGCCAGCAGACCTCTCGGGGACCGCACAGATACGCAGTATTTT.

The chain combines TRBV27 with TRBJ1-5, with D maybe TRBD1 (6 bases). CDR1 is MNHEY and CDR2 is SMNVEV in the germline V gene (reference sequence). V gave up 6 bases and J gave up 5 bases, with 23 bases separating them. The CDR3 sequence is 17 residues long. The CDR3 DNA reads as TGTGCCAGCAGCTCTATCGCTGACTTAGGACAGCATCAGCCCCAGCATTTT. It codes for CASSSIADLGQHQPQHF.

A few counts support this clonotype. The chain employs TRBV6-6 and TRBJ2-2; D is ambiguous. The CDR3 runs to 10 residues. V lost 10 bases and J 3 bases, leaving 3 bases between the germline ends. Germline-derived CDR1 and CDR2 are MNHNY and SVGAGI (reference sequence). In DNA form, the CDR3 reads TGTGCCACCTACACCGGGGAGCTGTTTTTT. Translating it yields CATYTGELFF.

J is TRBJ2-1 and V is TRBV6-8; 11 nucleotides line up with TRBD2. Germline CDR1 MNHGY, CDR2 SAAAGT. The CDR3 runs to 17 residues. With 0 bases clipped from V and 3 bases from J, the junction kept 4 bases outside the gene matches. The CDR3 nucleotides are TGTGCCAGCAGTTACTCCCGACTAGCGGGGTTCTACAATGAGCAGTTCTTC. Residues: CASSYSRLAGFYNEQFF.

Only a few counts were recorded for this clonotype. V and J are TRBV20-1 and TRBJ1-2; D not resolved. V dropped 7 bases and J dropped 0 bases, with 15 bases sitting between them. In germline, CDR1 is DFQATT, CDR2 SNEGSKA (reference sequence). The CDR3 totals 14 residues. The chain's CDR3 is CSVSGRPANYGYTF. CDR3 DNA: TGCAGTGTATCGGGCAGACCAGCTAACTATGGCTACACCTTC.

This clonotype was counted between two and nine times. The chain couples TRBV12-3 or TRBV12-4 to TRBJ2-2; TRBD1 is a possible D gene (6 bases). The CDR3 length is 16 residues. Trimming took 3 bases from V and 4 from J, leaving 15 bases between them. Here the CDR3 reads CASSFLRDTFTGELFF. The CDR3 coding sequence is TGTGCCAGCAGTTTCCTCCGGGACACATTCACCGGGGAGCTGTTTTTT.

This clonotype has a handful of counts. V is TRBV7-6 and J is TRBJ2-1, with D possibly being TRBD2 (7 bases). CDR1 is SGHVS and CDR2 is FNYEAQ in the germline V gene. The CDR3 loop spans 14 amino acids. V shed 1 base and J shed 10 bases, with 14 bases lying between them. CDR3 DNA sequence: TGTGCCAGCAGCTTAGAAGGGGGGGCTTGGGAGCAGTTCTTC. This sequence encodes CASSLEGGAWEQFF.

The chain uses TRBV7-9 and TRBJ1-6; 11 nucleotides match TRBD1. The CDR3 is made up of 17 amino acids. The J segment lost 4 bases and the V segment lost 5 bases, leaving 7 bases of the junction unmatched. Germline-derived CDR1 and CDR2 are SEHNR and FQNEAQ (reference sequence). CDR3 in DNA: TGTGCCAGCAGCGCAGCCGGGACAGGGGGATATAATTCACCCCTCCACTTT. It is translated as CASSAAGTGGYNSPLHF.

This clonotype was seen a handful of times. The CDR3 sequence is CASSQDRGLGYTF. The CDR3 DNA reads as TGTGCCAGCAGCCAGGACAGGGGCTTAGGCTACACCTTC. The rearrangement uses TRBV7-8 and TRBJ1-2, with 9 bases matching TRBD1. CDR1 is SGHVS and CDR2 is FQNEAQ in the germline V gene. The CDR3 has 13 residues. V shed 5 bases and J 8 bases; nucleotides not matched to a gene: 6.

Many counts were recorded for this clonotype. V is TRBV4-1 and J is TRBJ2-2, with a weak D call TRBD1 (6 bases). This CDR3 is 15 amino acids long. Germline V CDR1 and CDR2: MGHRA, YSYEKL. V lost 5 bases to trimming and J lost 2 bases, with 12 bases between them. The CDR3 sequence: CASSTTGLNTGELFF. DNA of the CDR3: TGCGCCAGCAGCACAACAGGGCTCAACACCGGGGAGCTGTTTTTT.

This clonotype has ten or more counts. V gene TRBV7-8 combines with J gene TRBJ1-1, with a weak D call TRBD1 (6 bases). In germline, CDR1 is SGHVS, CDR2 FQNEAQ. Deletions cut 3 bases from V and 3 bases from J, with 11 bases between. This CDR3 is built from 14 residues. The CDR3, as DNA: TGTGCCAGCAGCTTTTACAGGGTGGACACTGAAGCTTTCTTT. This sequence encodes CASSFYRVDTEAFF.

This rearrangement joins TRBV7-9 to TRBJ1-2; 8 bases match TRBD1. V shed 5 bases and J 2 bases; nucleotides not matched to a gene: 7. Germline V gene data show CDR1 as SEHNR and CDR2 as FQNEAQ (reference sequence). This CDR3 is built from 15 residues. The DNA for the CDR3 is TGTGCCAGCAGCCACGCCGGACAGGGCAACTATGGCTACACCTTC. Amino acids: CASSHAGQGNYGYTF.

The chain recombines TRBV7-9 with TRBJ2-3, with 8 bases matching TRBD2. Losses at the gene ends were 4 bases for V and 3 bases for J; bases not matched to a gene: 15. Germline CDR1 and CDR2: SEHNR and FQNEAQ (reference sequence). This CDR3 has 18 residues. CDR3 loop: CASSSGGETGTRTDTQYF. Written as DNA, the CDR3 is TGTGCCAGCAGCTCCGGGGGGGAGACCGGGACTCGTACAGATACGCAGTATTTT.

The chain recombines TRBV4-2 with TRBJ2-2, with 15 bases identical to TRBD2. This CDR3 region has 18 residues. V dropped 1 base and J dropped 7; count of bases not matched to a gene: 7. Per germline, CDR1 LGHNA and CDR2 YNFKEQ. The CDR3 DNA follows: TGTGCCAGCAGCCAAGGCGGACTAGCGGGGGGGGTTGGCGGGGAGCTGTTTTTT. Translated, it gives CASSQGGLAGGVGGELFF.

V usage is TRBV19 and J usage is TRBJ1-1; TRBD1 agrees at 7 bases. CDR1 LNHDA and CDR2 SQIVND come from the germline V gene (reference sequence). V shed 7 bases and J 1 base; nucleotides not matched to a gene: 3. This CDR3 region has 13 residues. CDR3 protein: CASNDRANTEAFF. The CDR3 DNA reads TGTGCCAGTAACGACAGGGCGAACACTGAAGCTTTCTTT.

This clonotype was observed once. The chain combines TRBV10-3 with TRBJ1-2; 8 bases agree with TRBD1. After removal of 7 bases from V and 5 bases from J, the junction contained 3 bases not matched to a gene. The length of the CDR3 is 12 residues. Germline V gene sequence: CDR1 ENHRY, CDR2 SYGVKD. CDR3 protein: CAINTGGYGYTF. For the CDR3, the DNA is TGTGCCATCAACACAGGGGGGTATGGCTACACCTTC.

This clonotype was recorded a few times. The chain couples TRBV7-2 to TRBJ2-4; the match to TRBD1 covers 8 bases. The germline V gene encodes CDR1 SGHTA and CDR2 FQGNSA. The CDR3 runs 15 residues. The V and J ends lost 8 bases and 2 bases, in that order; junction bases with no gene match: 8. The CDR3 spells CASQAPGGTKNIQYF. The CDR3 bases are TGTGCCAGCCAGGCCCCAGGGGGCACCAAAAACATTCAGTACTTC.

J is TRBJ2-3 and V is TRBV12-3 or TRBV12-4; D gene uncertain. Trimming stripped 3 bases from V and 11 bases from J, with 12 bases between. The CDR3 has 12 amino acids. The CDR3: CASSLDPWRQYF. The CDR3 DNA reads TGTGCCAGCAGTTTGGACCCGTGGAGGCAGTATTTT.

There are many counts of this clonotype. V is TRBV7-6 and J is TRBJ2-7, with D possibly matching TRBD1 (6 bases). Germline CDR1 SGHVS, CDR2 FNYEAQ. The CDR3 is made up of 14 amino acids. Trimming cost V 1 base and J 4 bases, with 11 bases left between them. CDR3 region: CASSLEQGWYEQYF. CDR3 nucleotides: TGTGCCAGCAGCTTAGAACAGGGTTGGTACGAGCAGTACTTC. Based on the CDR3 plus reference TRBV7-6 and TRBJ2-7, the full variable domain is GAGVSQSPRYKVTKRGQDVALRCDPISGHVSLYWYRQALGQGPEFLTYFNYEAQQDKSGLPNDRFSAERPEGSISTLTIQRTEQRDSAMYRCASSLEQGWYEQYFGPGTRLTVT.